The source of this T cell receptor beta chain is a study of control samples from healthy donors and cancer patients. The CDR3 is 15 amino acids. Per germline, CDR1 LNHNV and CDR2 YYDKDF (reference sequence). The trim removed 3 bases at V and 6 bases at J, leaving 6 bases unmatched. Using immunoSEQ multiplex PCR, the repertoire was profiled, and TCRdb retains in-frame clones only, with some absent. Among tens of thousands of clones listed, roughly nine tenths were seen once. Sequences were obtained from blood. The clonotype originates from a woman aged 25 to 39 in good health. The chain employs TRBV15 and TRBJ2-4, with 9 bases aligning to TRBD1. The CDR3 DNA sequence: TGTGCCACCAGCAGGTACGGGACAGGGCTAAACATTCAGTACTTC. This encodes CATSRYGTGLNIQYF.